The 12 T cell receptor beta chains below come from one sample, sequenced in a study of blood T cell repertoires in COVID-19. Method: immunoSEQ multiplex PCR; TCRdb's copy keeps in-frame clones and lacks some. The sample shows roughly 140,000 clones, 70% to 85% of them seen only once. Sequencing was done on a sample of peripheral blood. These receptors were taken from a man aged 55 to 70 with active or convalescent COVID-19.

The rearrangement links TRBV9 to TRBJ1-2; TRBD1 matches at 7 bases. The V segment lost 3 bases and the J segment 4 bases; nucleotides outside the gene matches: 3. Germline CDR1 and CDR2: SGDLS and YYNGEE. CDR3 length equals 13 residues. As DNA, the CDR3 is TGTGCCAGCAGCGACACAGGGGTCTATGGCTACACCTTC. Its translation is CASSDTGVYGYTF.

This clone was observed a few times. This chain uses TRBV7-9 with TRBJ1-3; no definite D call. The length of the CDR3 is 19 residues. The V end lost 5 bases, the J end lost 0 bases, and 23 bases lay between the germline ends. Germline V gene sequence: CDR1 SEHNR, CDR2 FQNEAQ (reference sequence). The CDR3 region is CASSRRRLDGRDSGNTIYF. The CDR3 DNA sequence: TGTGCCAGCAGCCGACGCCGCCTGGATGGACGGGACTCTGGAAACACCATATATTTT.

The gene calls are TRBV3-1 (or the pseudogene TRBV3-2) and TRBJ2-7; 7 bases match TRBD1. The germline V gene encodes CDR1 LGHDT and CDR2 YNNKEL (reference sequence). Losses at the gene ends were 1 base for V and 6 bases for J; bases not matched to a gene: 9. This CDR3 region has 15 residues. The DNA for the CDR3 is TGTGCCAGCAGCCAAGGGTTAAGGACAGGCGTCGAGCAGTACTTC. This encodes CASSQGLRTGVEQYF.

V usage is TRBV28 and J usage is TRBJ1-1, with TRBD1 matching over 10 bases. Germline CDR1 MDHEN, CDR2 SYDVKM. V lost 5 bases and J lost 3; bases outside the gene matches: 3. This CDR3 comprises 14 residues. DNA for the CDR3: TGTGCCAGCAGTAGACAGGGGGCGTACACTGAAGCTTTCTTT. Its translation: CASSRQGAYTEAFF.

V and J are TRBV5-1 and TRBJ2-3; D uncertain. CDR1 SGHRS and CDR2 YFSETQ come from the germline V gene. The CDR3 is 13 residues long. Between the trimmed V and J ends, which lost 0 bases and 5 bases, there was a span of 7 bases. The CDR3 loop reads CASSLARGDTQYF. CDR3 sequence (DNA): TGCGCCAGCAGCTTGGCCCGCGGAGATACGCAGTATTTT.

The V gene is TRBV5-1, the J gene TRBJ1-2, with 7 bases lining up with TRBD1. With 5 bases clipped from V and 3 bases from J, the junction kept 22 bases outside the gene matches. The CDR3 is 19 residues long. Germline V lookup: CDR1 SGHRS, CDR2 YFSETQ. The CDR3 spells CASRQGYRDIQTDHYGYTF. For the CDR3, the DNA is TGCGCCAGCAGACAGGGGTACCGGGACATCCAGACCGATCACTATGGCTACACCTTC.

This chain joins TRBV4-1 and TRBJ2-1; 9 nucleotides align to TRBD1. Germline V gene lookup returns CDR1 MGHRA and CDR2 YSYEKL. V gave up 3 bases and J gave up 3 bases; unmatched junction bases: 3. The CDR3 extends over 15 amino acids. The CDR3 bases are TGCGCCAGCAGCCACCCGGGACAGGGCTACAATGAGCAGTTCTTC. Protein: CASSHPGQGYNEQFF.

V gene TRBV25-1 combines with J gene TRBJ2-7; 8 bases are shared with TRBD1. J was trimmed by 7 bases and V by 3 bases; bases with no gene match: 8. This CDR3 region has 14 residues. Germline CDR1 is MGHDK and CDR2 is SYGVNS. CDR3 amino acids: CASSDRQGLREQYF. As DNA, the CDR3 is TGTGCCAGCAGTGATCGACAGGGGCTTCGGGAGCAGTACTTC.

The gene calls are TRBV19 and TRBJ2-7; a possible D gene is TRBD1 (6 bases). Germline assignment: CDR1 LNHDA and CDR2 SQIVND (reference sequence). With 6 bases removed from V and 5 bases from J, the gap between germline ends came to 20 bases. The CDR3 extends over 15 amino acids. The CDR3: CASSRAGRDIDEQYF. CDR3 nucleotides: TGTGCCAGTAGCCGTGCGGGCAGGGACATAGACGAGCAGTACTTC.

The rearrangement links TRBV10-1 to TRBJ1-2; TRBD1 agrees at 7 bases. The V gene's germline CDR1 is WNHNN and CDR2 SYGVQD (reference sequence). Germline trimming cut 0 bases from V and 8 bases from J; bases unmatched to any gene: 3. This CDR3 is 13 amino acids long. The DNA for the CDR3 is TGCGCCAGCAGTGAGTCACAGGGGTTCGGCTACACCTTC. It specifies CASSESQGFGYTF.

The CDR3 DNA reads TGCAGTGCTCACCGACAGGGAGAAGCTTTCTTT. Encoded protein: CSAHRQGEAFF. J is TRBJ1-1 and V is TRBV20-1, with 7 bases matching TRBD1. The CDR3 has 11 residues. Germline-derived CDR1 and CDR2 are DFQATT and SNEGSKA (reference sequence). With V trimmed by 5 bases and J by 8 bases, 5 bases remained unmatched.

The gene calls are TRBV10-3 and TRBJ1-1; D remains unclear. Trimming stripped 4 bases from V and 0 bases from J, with 6 bases between. CDR1 and CDR2 from the germline V gene are ENHRY and SYGVKD. The CDR3 runs to 13 residues. CDR3 loop: CAISGELNTEAFF. CDR3 nucleotide sequence: TGTGCCATCAGTGGAGAGCTGAACACTGAAGCTTTCTTT.